This T cell receptor beta chain was identified in a study of blood T cell repertoires in COVID-19. The wider study: Spain, Italy and the United States supplied samples that represented acute and convalescent COVID-19. In each case, the material was cDNA or gDNA derived from T cells, B-cell-depleted T cells, or PBMCs.

The V gene's germline CDR1 is SGHKS and CDR2 YYEKEE (reference sequence). The CDR3 is 11 amino acids. V lost 0 bases and J lost 6, with 4 bases in between. As processed by the authors: Amplification from reference gene primers served as the basis for estimated nucleated cell counts. Using immunoSEQ multiplex PCR, the repertoire was profiled, and TCRdb retains in-frame clones only, with some absent. The V and J calls and clone size come from that table; D and trimming were worked out from the DNA. The profile covers about 670,000 clones, with 80% to 90% appearing a single time and about 0.24% taken by the ten largest.

The receptor was isolated from a young woman with acute or convalescent COVID-19. This chain links TRBV5-5 with TRBJ2-7; D uncertain. The sequencing sample was made of peripheral blood. The CDR3, as DNA: TGTGCCAGCAGCTTGGCCCGCGAGCAGTACTTC. This encodes CASSLAREQYF.